This T cell receptor (beta chain) was identified in a study of T cell responses to AZD1222 COVID-19 vaccine (dated by TCRdb to about 2021). About the study as a whole: AZD1222 recipients with second doses at about 4 weeks or about 12 weeks were pooled, because spike-specific TCR depth and breadth did not differ between schedules. A total of approximately 240 trial participants underwent TCR sequencing, of whom approximately 200 had received two doses of AZD1222 and 26 had received two doses of the MenACWY control vaccine. Trial participants were enrolled by age into 18-55, 56-69 and 70-plus year subgroups, with around 150, 28 and 57 TCR-sequenced participants respectively. What the authors observed across the whole study: CD4 TCRs associated with the vaccine covered the entire spike protein, and the dominant responses were in regions 160-218 and 743-854. In the small 56-69-year group, the increase in depth fell short of significance, most likely because of low power. Conclusions about previously exposed vaccinees are limited because only 5 or 6 AZD1222 recipients were SARS-CoV-2 seropositive at baseline. Participants were mostly white British and included more females than males, and it was suggested by the authors that clonal diversity may have been underestimated. Nearly half of unique spike-specific TCRs reportedly recognized epitopes outside regions mutated in the B.1.351 and B.1.1.7 variants. Because no day 14 peak-response samples were available, repertoires were characterized only after the peak T cell response. Spike-specific TCR breadth and depth rose significantly after two AZD1222 doses compared with day 0 and with MenACWY recipients.

Explained via the paper, the time point label denotes: baseline before first vaccination. The vaccinee samples were drawn from two UK trials, COV001 and COV002, one of which was a single-blind randomized controlled phase 2/3 trial testing AZD1222 (ChAdOx1 nCoV-19) in healthy adults. For TCRbeta chain sequencing, PBMC samples from trial participants were taken at day 0 and at day 28 after the second dose. According to the germline V gene, CDR1 reads SQVTM and CDR2 reads ANQGSEA. After removal of 4 bases from V and 5 bases from J, the junction retains 7 bases not matched to a gene. The CDR3 measures 13 amino acids from cysteine to phenylalanine. CDR3 DNA only is kept here, 39 bases in frame from base 1. The CDR3 regions of human TCRbeta chains were analyzed by immunosequencing. The study's own analysis went as follows. TCRs in the repertoires were matched against a reference library of SARS-CoV-2-specific TCRs that had been generated with the MIRA antigen-specificity platform. Breadth was defined as the fraction of unique TCRs that were SARS-CoV-2-associated. Depth was defined as the fraction of total T cells that were SARS-CoV-2-associated. Using the MIRA data, each spike-specific TCR was mapped to the spike region that the TCR reacts to and placed in a CD4 or CD8 class. Log10-transformed breadth and depth values were compared by one-way ANOVA with Sidak's multiple comparisons tests. The clones in this table, taken by TCRdb from immuneACCESS, are in-frame only. Not every clone is retained; where verified, under half of the shortfall comes from an unresolved V gene, and the cause of the rest is unknown. V, J and clone size derive from that table, while D and trimming were established from the DNA sequence. The sample contains some 130,000 clones, around 90% of them found a single time. The ten largest clones take up approximately 7% of the sample.

On this clone: Its antigen remains undetermined. The record has no base qualities; no much larger clone is one base away.

This receptor chain uses TRBV29-1 and TRBJ1-2, with 7 middle bases fitting TRBD1. The input for sequencing was peripheral blood, taken on day 0 of AZD1222 vaccination. This TCR derives from an adult in good health. The encoded CDR3 is CSVGQGLDYGYTF. At the DNA level, the sequence is TGCAGCGTTGGACAGGGCCTTGATTATGGCTACACCTTC. With the portions outside the CDR3 filled from the reference TRBV29-1 and TRBJ1-2 genes, the complete variable region becomes SAVISQKPSRDICQRGTSLTIQCQVDSQVTMMFWYRQQPGQSLTLIATANQGSEATYESGFVIDKFPISRPNLTFSTLTVSNMSPEDSSIYLCSVGQGLDYGYTFGSGTRLTVV.